This TCR beta chain was sequenced in a study of cytomegalovirus exposure and HLA in healthy donors. At the level of the study: Earlier findings included 100 million to 130 million unique TCR beta sequences obtained from about 179 million T cells.

PCR used 60 Vbeta primers and 13 Jbeta primers. Clones were read by immunoSEQ multiplex PCR, and TCRdb kept only the in-frame ones, dropping some. The sample spans over 60,000 clones; the ten largest clones claim around 7%. The CDR3 totals 15 residues. From germline, CDR1 is SGHRS and CDR2 YFSETQ. Trimming took 4 bases from V and 4 from J; bases not matched to a gene: 8. The clonotype originates from a female donor in good health and CMV-seropositive. The sample consisted of PBMCs. The V gene is TRBV5-1, the J gene TRBJ2-5; 9 nucleotides line up with TRBD1. The CDR3 loop reads CASSMRGTGLETQYF. CDR3 DNA sequence: TGCGCCAGCAGCATGCGAGGGACAGGGCTAGAGACCCAGTACTTC.